What follows is one TCR beta chain and its context. In the authors' workflow: Reference gene primer amplification yielded estimated nucleated cell counts. Assay: immunoSEQ multiplex PCR; the TCRdb copy retains only in-frame clones and omits some. V and J calls and clone size follow that table, whereas D and trimming were derived from the DNA. The data show around 330,000 clones, with roughly 88% seen just once and more than 3% held by the top ten. This sample is drawn from a study of blood T cell repertoires in COVID-19. Study background: The United States, Italy and Spain provided the acute and convalescent COVID-19 samples. The cDNA or gDNA used as material had been derived from T cells, B-cell-depleted T cells, or PBMCs.

Trimming took 6 bases from V and 4 from J; bases not matched to a gene: 7. CDR1 KGHSH and CDR2 LQKENI come from the germline V gene. This CDR3 comprises 15 residues. This chain joins TRBV18 and TRBJ2-2; 8 nucleotides line up with TRBD1. The sequence came from a woman aged 50 to 60 with active or convalescent COVID-19. The sample comprised peripheral blood. The CDR3 reads CASSGQGIVTGELFF. Here the CDR3 DNA reads TGTGCCAGCTCTGGACAGGGAATTGTCACCGGGGAGCTGTTTTTT.